This T cell receptor beta chain was documented in a study of control samples from healthy donors and cancer patients (dated by TCRdb to 2020 to 2022). Library method: the immunoSEQ multiplex PCR assay. The table comes from immuneACCESS by way of TCRdb, which keeps in-frame sequences with V and J called. Part of the clones is missing from these tables; in studies checked, under half for an unresolved V gene and the rest for unknown reasons. In this sample the table shows about 130,000 clones, about 88% of which occur a single time. The top ten clonotypes cover 3% to 3.5% of the sample. The junction carries 8 bases between V and J, which are trimmed by 4 bases and 7 bases respectively. Based on the germline V gene, the CDR1 and CDR2 sequences are MNHEY and SVGEGT. Counted from cysteine to phenylalanine, this CDR3 has 12 amino acids. Only the CDR3 portion is preserved as DNA: 36 bases, with reading frame beginning at the first base.

As concerns this clone: Its binding antigen is unknown. Base qualities are not recorded, but no much larger clone differs from it by a single base.

Material for sequencing was blood. The chain joins TRBV6-2 or TRBV6-3 to TRBJ1-5, with the D segment identity uncertain. This clonotype was sampled from a man between 45 and 60 years old in good health. This receptor carries the CDR3 CASSFLKQPQHF. The sequenced DNA: TGTGCCAGCAGTTTCCTGAAACAGCCCCAGCATTTT.